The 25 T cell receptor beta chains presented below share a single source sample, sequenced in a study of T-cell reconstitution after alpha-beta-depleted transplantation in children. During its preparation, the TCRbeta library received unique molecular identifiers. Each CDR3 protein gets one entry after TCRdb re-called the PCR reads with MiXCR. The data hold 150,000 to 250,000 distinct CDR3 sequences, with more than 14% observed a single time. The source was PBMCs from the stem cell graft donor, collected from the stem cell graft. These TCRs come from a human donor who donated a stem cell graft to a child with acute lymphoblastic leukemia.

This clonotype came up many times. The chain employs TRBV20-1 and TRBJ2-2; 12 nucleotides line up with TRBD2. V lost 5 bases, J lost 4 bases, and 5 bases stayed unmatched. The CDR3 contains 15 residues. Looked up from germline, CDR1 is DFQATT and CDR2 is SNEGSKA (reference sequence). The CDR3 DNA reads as TGCAGTGCTTCGACTAGCGGGAGAACCACCGGGGAGCTGTTTTTT. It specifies CSASTSGRTTGELFF.

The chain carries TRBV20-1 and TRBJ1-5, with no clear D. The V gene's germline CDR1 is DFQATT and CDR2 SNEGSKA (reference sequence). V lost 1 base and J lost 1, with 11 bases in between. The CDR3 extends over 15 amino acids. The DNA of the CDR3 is TGCAGTGCTAGAGCCCTCGGAGGAAGCAATCAGCCCCAGCATTTT. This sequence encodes CSARALGGSNQPQHF.

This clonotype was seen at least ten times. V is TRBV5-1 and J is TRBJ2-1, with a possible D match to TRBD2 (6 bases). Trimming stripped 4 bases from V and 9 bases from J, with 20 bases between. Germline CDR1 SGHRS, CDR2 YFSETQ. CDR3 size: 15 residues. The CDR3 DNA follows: TGCGCCAGCAGCCCCACCGCTTTCAGGAGGGGTGAGCAGTTCTTC. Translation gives CASSPTAFRRGEQFF.

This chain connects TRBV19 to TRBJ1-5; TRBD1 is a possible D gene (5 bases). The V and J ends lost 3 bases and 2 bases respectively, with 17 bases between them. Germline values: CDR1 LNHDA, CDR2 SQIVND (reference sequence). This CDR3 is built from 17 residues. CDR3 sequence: CASSIHTRPGGNQPQHF. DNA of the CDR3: TGTGCCAGTAGTATCCACACCCGGCCGGGGGGCAATCAGCCCCAGCATTTT.

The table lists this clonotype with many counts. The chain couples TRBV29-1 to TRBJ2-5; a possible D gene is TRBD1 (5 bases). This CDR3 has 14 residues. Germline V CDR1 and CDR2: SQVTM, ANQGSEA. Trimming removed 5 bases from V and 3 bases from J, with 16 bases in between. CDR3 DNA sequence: TGCAGCGTTAGTTCCATGGCAGGGAAAGAGACCCAGTACTTC. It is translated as CSVSSMAGKETQYF.

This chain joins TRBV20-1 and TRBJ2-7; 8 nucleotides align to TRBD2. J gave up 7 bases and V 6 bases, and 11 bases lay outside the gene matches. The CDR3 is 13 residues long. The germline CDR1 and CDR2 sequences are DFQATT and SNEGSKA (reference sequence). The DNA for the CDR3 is TGCAGTGCCGTCGGGGGGGGCGTGTGGGAGCAGTACTTC. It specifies CSAVGGGVWEQYF.

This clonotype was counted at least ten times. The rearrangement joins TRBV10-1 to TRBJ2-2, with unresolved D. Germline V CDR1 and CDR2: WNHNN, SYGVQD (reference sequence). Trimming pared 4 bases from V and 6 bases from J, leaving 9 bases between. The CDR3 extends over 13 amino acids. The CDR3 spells CASSGVAAGELFF. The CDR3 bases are TGCGCCAGCAGTGGAGTCGCGGCCGGGGAGCTGTTTTTT.

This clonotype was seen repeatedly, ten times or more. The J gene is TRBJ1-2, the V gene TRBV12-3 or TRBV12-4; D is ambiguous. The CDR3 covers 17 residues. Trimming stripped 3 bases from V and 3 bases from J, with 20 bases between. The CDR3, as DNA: TGTGCCAGCAGTTTTTTCGTAAGGCGAAACCCTGACTATGGCTACACCTTC. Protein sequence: CASSFFVRRNPDYGYTF.

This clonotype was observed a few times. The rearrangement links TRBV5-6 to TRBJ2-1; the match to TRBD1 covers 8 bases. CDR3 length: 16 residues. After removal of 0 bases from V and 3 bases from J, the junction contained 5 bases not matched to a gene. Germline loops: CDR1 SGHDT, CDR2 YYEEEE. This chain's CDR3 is CASSLAGGQDYNEQFF. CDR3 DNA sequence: TGTGCCAGCAGCTTGGCCGGGGGACAGGACTACAATGAGCAGTTCTTC.

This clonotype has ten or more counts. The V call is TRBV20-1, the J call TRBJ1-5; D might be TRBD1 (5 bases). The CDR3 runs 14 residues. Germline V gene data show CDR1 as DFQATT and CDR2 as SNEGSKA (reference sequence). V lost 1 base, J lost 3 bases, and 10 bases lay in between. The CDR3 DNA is TGCAGTGCTAGAGCGGGGGTCAACAATCAGCCCCAGCATTTT. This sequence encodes CSARAGVNNQPQHF.

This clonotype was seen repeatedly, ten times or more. CDR3 DNA sequence: TGCAGCGCTGTGACTAGCGGGAGCTATGAGCAGTTCTTC. Translating gives CSAVTSGSYEQFF. J is TRBJ2-1 and V is TRBV29-1, with TRBD2 matching over 12 bases. The CDR3 is made up of 13 amino acids. With 7 bases clipped from V and 8 bases from J, the junction kept 6 bases outside the gene matches. Germline V gives CDR1 SQVTM, CDR2 ANQGSEA.

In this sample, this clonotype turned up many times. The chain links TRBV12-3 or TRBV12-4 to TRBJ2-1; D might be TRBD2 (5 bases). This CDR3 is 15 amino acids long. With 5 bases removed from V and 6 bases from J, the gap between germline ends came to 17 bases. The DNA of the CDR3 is TGTGCCAGCAGTCCCATTCCGGGGTTTGGCAATGAGCAGTTCTTC. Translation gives CASSPIPGFGNEQFF.

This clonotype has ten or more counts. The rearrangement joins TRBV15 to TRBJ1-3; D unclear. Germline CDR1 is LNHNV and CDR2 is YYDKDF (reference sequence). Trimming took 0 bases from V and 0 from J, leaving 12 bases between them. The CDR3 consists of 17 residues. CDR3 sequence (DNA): TGTGCCACCAGCAGAGAAGCCCAGTCCTACTCTGGAAACACCATATATTTT. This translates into CATSREAQSYSGNTIYF.

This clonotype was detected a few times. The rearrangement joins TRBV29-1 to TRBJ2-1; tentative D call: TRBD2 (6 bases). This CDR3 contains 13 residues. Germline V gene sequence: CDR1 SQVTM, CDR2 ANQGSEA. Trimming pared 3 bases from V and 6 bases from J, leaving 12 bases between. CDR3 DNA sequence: TGCAGCGTTGATGGGGGGACGGGCAATGAGCAGTTCTTC. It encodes CSVDGGTGNEQFF.

CDR3 nucleotides: TGTGCCAGCAGCTTAGTCGGAGTAGACACAGATACGCAGTATTTT. This codes for CASSLVGVDTDTQYF. The V gene is TRBV7-9, the J gene TRBJ2-3; D gene uncertain. V was clipped by 1 base and J by 2 bases, with 10 bases between them. This CDR3 spans 15 amino acids. Germline CDR1 reads SEHNR; CDR2 reads FQNEAQ (reference sequence).

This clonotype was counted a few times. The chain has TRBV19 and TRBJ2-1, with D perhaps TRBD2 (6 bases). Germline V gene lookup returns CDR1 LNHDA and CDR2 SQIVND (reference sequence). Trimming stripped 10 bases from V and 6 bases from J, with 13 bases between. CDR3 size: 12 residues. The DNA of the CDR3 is TGTGCCACTCAACCCGGGGGCAATGAGCAGTTCTTC. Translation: CATQPGGNEQFF.

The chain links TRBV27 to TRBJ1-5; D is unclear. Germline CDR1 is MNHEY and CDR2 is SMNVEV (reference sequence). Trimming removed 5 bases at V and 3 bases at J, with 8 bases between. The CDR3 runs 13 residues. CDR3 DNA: TGTGCCAGCAGTGGACTCAACAATCAGCCCCAGCATTTT. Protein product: CASSGLNNQPQHF.

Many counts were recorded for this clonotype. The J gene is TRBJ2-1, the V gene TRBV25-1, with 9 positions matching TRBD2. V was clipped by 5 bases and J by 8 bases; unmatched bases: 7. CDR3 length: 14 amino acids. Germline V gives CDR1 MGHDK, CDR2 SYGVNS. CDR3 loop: CASSPLAGIHEQFF. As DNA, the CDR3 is TGTGCCAGCAGTCCGCTAGCGGGAATACATGAGCAGTTCTTC.

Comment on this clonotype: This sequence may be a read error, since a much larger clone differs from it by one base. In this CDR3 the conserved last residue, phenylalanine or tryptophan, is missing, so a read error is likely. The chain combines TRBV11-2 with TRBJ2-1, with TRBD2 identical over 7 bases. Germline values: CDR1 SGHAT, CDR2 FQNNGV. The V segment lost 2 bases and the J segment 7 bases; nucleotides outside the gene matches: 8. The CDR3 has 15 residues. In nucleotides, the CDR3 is TGTGCCAGCAGCTTAATGGGAGGGCAGTATAATGAGCAGTTCCTC. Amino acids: CASSLMGGQYNEQFL.

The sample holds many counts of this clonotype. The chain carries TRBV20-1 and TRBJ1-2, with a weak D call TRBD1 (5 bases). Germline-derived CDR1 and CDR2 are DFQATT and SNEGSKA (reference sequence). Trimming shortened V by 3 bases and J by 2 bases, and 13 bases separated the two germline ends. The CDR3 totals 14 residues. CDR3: CSARTDRLNYGYTF. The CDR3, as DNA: TGCAGTGCTAGGACCGACAGACTCAACTATGGCTACACCTTC.

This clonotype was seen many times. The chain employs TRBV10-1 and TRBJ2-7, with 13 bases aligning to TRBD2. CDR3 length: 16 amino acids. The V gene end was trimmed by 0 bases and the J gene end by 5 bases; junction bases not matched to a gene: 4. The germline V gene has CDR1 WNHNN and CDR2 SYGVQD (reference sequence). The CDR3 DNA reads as TGCGCCAGCAGTGAGTCGAGAGGGACTAGCGGGAACGAGCAGTACTTC. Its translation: CASSESRGTSGNEQYF.

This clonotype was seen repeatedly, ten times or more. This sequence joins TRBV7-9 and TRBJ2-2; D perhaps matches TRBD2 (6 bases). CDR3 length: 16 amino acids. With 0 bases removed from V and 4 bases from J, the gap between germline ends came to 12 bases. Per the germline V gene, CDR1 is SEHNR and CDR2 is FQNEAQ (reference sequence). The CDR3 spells CASSLAAREVTGELFF. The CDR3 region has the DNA TGTGCCAGCAGCTTAGCTGCCAGGGAGGTCACCGGGGAGCTGTTTTTT. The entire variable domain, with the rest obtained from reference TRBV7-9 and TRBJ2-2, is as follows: DTGVSQNPRHKITKRGQNVTFRCDPISEHNRLYWYRQTLGQGPEFLTYFQNEAQLEKSRLLSDRFSAERPKGSFSTLEIQRTEQGDSAMYLCASSLAAREVTGELFFGEGSRLTVL.

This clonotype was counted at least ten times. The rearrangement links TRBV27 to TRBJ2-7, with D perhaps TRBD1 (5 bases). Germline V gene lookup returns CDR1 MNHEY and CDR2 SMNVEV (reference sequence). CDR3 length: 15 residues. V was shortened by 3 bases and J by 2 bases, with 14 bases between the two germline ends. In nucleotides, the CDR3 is TGTGCCAGCAGTTTTTTTGACAGTTCGACCTACGAGCAGTACTTC. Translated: CASSFFDSSTYEQYF.

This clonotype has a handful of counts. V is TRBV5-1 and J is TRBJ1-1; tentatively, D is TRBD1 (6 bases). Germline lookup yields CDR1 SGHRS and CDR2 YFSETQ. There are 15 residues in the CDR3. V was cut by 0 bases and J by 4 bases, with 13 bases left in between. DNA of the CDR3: TGCGCCAGCAGCTTGGTGGGGGGCGCGAGCACTGAAGCTTTCTTT. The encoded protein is CASSLVGGASTEAFF.

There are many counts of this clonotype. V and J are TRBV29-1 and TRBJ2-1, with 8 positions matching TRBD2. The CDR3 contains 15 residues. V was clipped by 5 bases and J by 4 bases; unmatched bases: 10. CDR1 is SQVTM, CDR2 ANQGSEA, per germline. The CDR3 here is CSVKEEVAGYNEQFF. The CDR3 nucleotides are TGCAGCGTTAAGGAAGAGGTAGCGGGATACAATGAGCAGTTCTTC.